These 18 T cell receptor beta chains were sequenced from one sample in a study of shared clonotypes between healthy human individuals. Assay: immunoSEQ multiplex PCR; the TCRdb copy retains only in-frame clones and omits some. This table has over 2 million clones, about 95% appearing once. Sample: naive CD4+ T cells sorted from blood. Subset described: CD45RA+ positively selected. The receptors stem from a man younger than 35 in good health.

The V gene is TRBV28, the J gene TRBJ1-2; 9 bases match TRBD1. The CDR3 covers 15 residues. CDR1 is MDHEN and CDR2 is SYDVKM in the germline V gene. V dropped 5 bases and J dropped 4; count of bases not matched to a gene: 8. This chain's CDR3 is CASSPPGQGSYGYTF. The CDR3 DNA reads TGTGCCAGCAGTCCTCCGGGACAGGGATCCTATGGCTACACCTTC.

This clone was seen more than once but under ten times. The gene calls are TRBV4-1 and TRBJ2-7; tentatively, D is TRBD2 (6 bases). V was pared by 1 base and J by 7 bases, with 17 bases between. This CDR3 has 15 amino acids. Germline loops: CDR1 MGHRA, CDR2 YSYEKL. The CDR3 here is CASSQGDLAMGEQYF. The CDR3 DNA follows: TGCGCCAGCAGCCAAGGCGACCTAGCGATGGGGGAGCAGTACTTC.

The chain has TRBV28 and TRBJ2-3; tentative D call: TRBD1 (6 bases). There are 13 residues in the CDR3. Trimming shortened V by 6 bases and J by 7 bases, and 14 bases separated the two germline ends. Germline lookup yields CDR1 MDHEN and CDR2 SYDVKM. The CDR3 DNA follows: TGTGCCAGCAGCACACAGGGCGGGTATACGCAGTATTTT. This gives the protein CASSTQGGYTQYF.

The V call is TRBV19, the J call TRBJ1-1; D uncertain. The CDR3 is made up of 15 amino acids. The V end lost 4 bases, the J end lost 4 bases, and 16 bases lay between the germline ends. Germline V gene sequence: CDR1 LNHDA, CDR2 SQIVND (reference sequence). The CDR3 DNA is TGTGCCAGTAGTACGAGGGAAGGAGGTTCCACTGAAGCTTTCTTT. It encodes CASSTREGGSTEAFF.

This chain links TRBV9 with TRBJ1-2; 10 bases line up with TRBD1. Germline V lookup: CDR1 SGDLS, CDR2 YYNGEE. This CDR3 comprises 13 residues. The junction had 4 bases not matched to a gene; V was cut back by 4 bases and J by 7 bases. CDR3 coding DNA: TGTGCCAGCAGCCCGAGGACAGGGGGTGGCTACACCTTC. Translated: CASSPRTGGGYTF.

On this clone: The sample holds other DNA sequences that translate to the same CDR3. The gene calls are TRBV18 and TRBJ2-1; D unresolved. This CDR3 has 11 amino acids. V was trimmed by 2 bases and J by 7 bases, leaving 3 bases between them. Germline V gene data show CDR1 as KGHSH and CDR2 as LQKENI. CDR3 bases: TGTGCCAGCTCACCAAAAAATGAGCAGTTCTTC. Encoded protein: CASSPKNEQFF.

This rearrangement joins TRBV7-9 to TRBJ1-2; unclear D gene. The CDR3 sequence is 14 residues long. Germline V gene lookup returns CDR1 SEHNR and CDR2 FQNEAQ (reference sequence). V was shortened by 2 bases and J by 12 bases, with 19 bases between the two germline ends. The CDR3 nucleotides read TGTGCCAGCAGCTTACCGAGGTCCATGCCGGGCCACACCTTC. Translated, it gives CASSLPRSMPGHTF.

The chain employs TRBV7-9 and TRBJ2-3; 12 nucleotides agree with TRBD2. Unmatched junction bases numbered 11, after V lost 5 bases and J lost 2 bases. This CDR3 has 18 residues. CDR1 is SEHNR and CDR2 is FQNEAQ in the germline V gene (reference sequence). The DNA for the CDR3 is TGTGCCAGCAGCCCTCAGCCCGGACTAGCGGGAAACACAGATACGCAGTATTTT. Amino acid sequence: CASSPQPGLAGNTDTQYF.

The chain has TRBV7-2 and TRBJ1-1; unclear D gene. Germline CDR1 and CDR2: SGHTA and FQGNSA. There are 17 residues in the CDR3. V was pared by 5 bases and J by 0 bases, with 19 bases between. CDR3 DNA: TGTGCCAGCAGCGTGACCACTCCGCCGACGGTGAACACTGAAGCTTTCTTT. It is translated as CASSVTTPPTVNTEAFF.

The chain couples TRBV6-5 to TRBJ2-7; TRBD2 matches at 10 bases. Germline V CDR1 and CDR2: MNHEY, SVGAGI. There are 15 residues in the CDR3. The J segment lost 2 bases and the V segment lost 6 bases, leaving 7 bases of the junction unmatched. CDR3 sequence reads: CASSRWTSGTYEQYF. Written as DNA, the CDR3 is TGTGCCAGCAGCCGATGGACTAGCGGAACCTACGAGCAGTACTTC.

This clone is a singleton in its sample. The CDR3 DNA reads as TGCAGCGTTGATGGGGCCGACACTGAAGCTTTCTTT. Translating it yields CSVDGADTEAFF. The V call is TRBV29-1, the J call TRBJ1-1, with D possibly being TRBD1 (5 bases). CDR3 length: 12 residues. Germline CDR1 SQVTM, CDR2 ANQGSEA. V was pared by 3 bases and J by 3 bases, with 8 bases between.

The chain combines TRBV28 with TRBJ2-7, with TRBD1 identical over 7 bases. This CDR3 comprises 15 residues. With 4 bases clipped from V and 2 bases from J, the junction kept 8 bases outside the gene matches. Germline V lookup: CDR1 MDHEN, CDR2 SYDVKM. The DNA of the CDR3 is TGTGCCAGCAGTTCTTCCTGGACAGGAGCCTACGAGCAGTACTTC. It codes for CASSSSWTGAYEQYF.

The chain has TRBV7-2 and TRBJ2-5; 7 bases are shared with TRBD2. Near its end, the DNA agrees better with TRBJ2-7, so the J call may be wrong. The CDR3 is 15 residues long. Germline CDR1 is SGHTA and CDR2 is FQGNSA. CDR3 sequence (DNA): TGTGCCAGCAGCCCTTGGGCTAGCGGTTCCTACGAGCAGTACTTC. Translated, it gives CASSPWASGSYEQYF.

J is TRBJ1-1 and V is TRBV6-5; 7 positions agree with TRBD1. The V and J ends lost 5 bases and 1 base, in that order; junction bases with no gene match: 7. The CDR3 length is 15 residues. CDR1 and CDR2 (germline): MNHEY, SVGAGI. The CDR3 here is CASSTTGRGNTEAFF. CDR3 nucleotides: TGTGCCAGCAGTACGACAGGGAGGGGGAACACTGAAGCTTTCTTT.

CDR3 loop: CAWSGDRGRQPQHF. The CDR3 DNA sequence: TGTGCCTGGAGTGGGGACAGGGGAAGGCAGCCCCAGCATTTT. V gene TRBV30 combines with J gene TRBJ1-5; 10 bases line up with TRBD1. Per the germline V gene, CDR1 is GTSNPN and CDR2 is SVGIG (reference sequence). CDR3 length: 14 amino acids. Trimming took 1 base from V and 7 from J; bases not matched to a gene: 4.

DNA for the CDR3: TGTGCCAGCAGCTTAGGAAGCGGGAGGGCCCACGAGCAGTACTTC. Amino acids: CASSLGSGRAHEQYF. V usage is TRBV7-9 and J usage is TRBJ2-7; 10 positions match TRBD2. CDR1 is SEHNR and CDR2 is FQNEAQ in the germline V gene (reference sequence). Trimming cost V 1 base and J 5 bases; bases outside gene matches: 5. The length of the CDR3 is 15 residues.

The chain recombines TRBV19 with TRBJ1-2; 8 bases align to TRBD1. The CDR3 consists of 14 residues. V trimming: 6 bases; J trimming: 6 bases; junction bases outside the gene matches: 9. In germline, CDR1 is LNHDA, CDR2 SQIVND (reference sequence). CDR3 nucleotide sequence: TGTGCCAGTAGATCCGGACAGGGCCTGGATGGCTACACCTTC. It is translated as CASRSGQGLDGYTF.

The chain employs TRBV6-1 and TRBJ1-2; a possible D gene is TRBD1 (6 bases). The CDR3 is 14 residues long. V gave up 1 base and J gave up 8 bases, with 14 bases separating them. Per germline, CDR1 MNHNS and CDR2 SASEGT. CDR3 protein: CASSEGGGQNGYTF. In nucleotides, the CDR3 is TGTGCCAGCAGTGAAGGGGGGGGGCAAAACGGCTACACCTTC.